This entry features one T cell receptor (beta chain) sequence. The antigen remains unidentified. Libraries were prepared by immunoSEQ multiplex PCR; TCRdb keeps only in-frame clonotypes and omits some of them. The sample consists of 100,000 to 150,000 clones, 80% to 90% of them appearing once. The data derive from a study of T cell responses to AZD1222 COVID-19 vaccine. The study's findings and limits: No day 14 peak samples; only post-peak repertoires were characterized. Unmutated variant regions are reportedly targeted by nearly half of spike-specific TCRs. The donor cohort was predominantly white British with a female majority, and clonal diversity may have been underestimated.

The CDR3 is 14 amino acids. Between the trimmed V and J ends, which lost 0 bases and 3 bases, there was a span of 9 bases. CDR1 is LNHNV and CDR2 is YYDKDF in the germline V gene (reference sequence). The source of this sequence is an adult in good health. This chain uses TRBV15 with TRBJ2-7; a possible D gene is TRBD2 (6 bases). The sequenced sample was peripheral blood, obtained on day 0 of AZD1222 vaccination. The DNA for the CDR3 is TGTGCCACCAGCAGAGATTTAGCGGACTACGAGCAGTACTTC. Protein product: CATSRDLADYEQYF.